This entry describes one TCR beta chain. Its matching antigen is unknown. cDNA came from about 0.5 to 1 ug RNA primed by random hexamers. By means of immunoSEQ multiplex PCR, TCR beta CDR3 spanning 54 Vbeta and 13 Jbeta underwent amplification. One entry per CDR3 protein results from TCRdb running MiXCR on the immunoSEQ multiplex PCR reads. The sample yields about 160,000 distinct CDR3 sequences, 94% seen once. The sample is drawn from a study of CD8 T cells in Susac syndrome. Study outcomes and limitations: Only a relatively small number of individuals were included in the TCR sequencing and HLA analysis.

The V end lost 0 bases, the J end lost 5 bases, and 5 bases lay between the germline ends. This CDR3 has 13 residues. CDR1 LNHNV and CDR2 YYDKDF come from the germline V gene (reference sequence). Treatment-naive patients with stable or active relapsing-remitting disease served as multiple sclerosis controls. TEMRA cells were enriched by FACS, while CD8+ and CD4+ T cells were obtained through a negative isolation that was performed magnetically. Sample: CD4+ T cells from PBMCs. This chain uses TRBV15 with TRBJ1-5; no reliable D call. The sequence came from a human donor with multiple sclerosis. The CDR3 coding sequence is TGTGCCACCAGCAGAGAGGACCATCAGCCCCAGCATTTT. Its protein product is CATSREDHQPQHF.